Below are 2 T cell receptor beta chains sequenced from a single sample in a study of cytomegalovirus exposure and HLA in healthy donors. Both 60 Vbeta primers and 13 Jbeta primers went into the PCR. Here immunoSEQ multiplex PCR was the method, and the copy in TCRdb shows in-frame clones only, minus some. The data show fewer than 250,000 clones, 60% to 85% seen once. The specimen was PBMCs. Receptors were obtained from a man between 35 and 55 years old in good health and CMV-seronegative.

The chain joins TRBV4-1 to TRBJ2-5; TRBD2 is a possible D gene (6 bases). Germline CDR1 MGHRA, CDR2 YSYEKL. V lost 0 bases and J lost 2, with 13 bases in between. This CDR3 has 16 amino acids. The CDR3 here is CASSQDRGTRQETQYF. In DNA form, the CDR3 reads TGCGCCAGCAGCCAAGATCGCGGGACCAGACAAGAGACCCAGTACTTC.

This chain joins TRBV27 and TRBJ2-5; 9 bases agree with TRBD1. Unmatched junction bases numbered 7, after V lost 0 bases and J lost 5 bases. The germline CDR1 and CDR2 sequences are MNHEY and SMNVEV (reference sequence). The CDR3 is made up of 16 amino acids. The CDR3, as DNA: TGTGCCAGCAGTTTATCGATAGGACAGGGGTTGGAGACCCAGTACTTC. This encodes CASSLSIGQGLETQYF.